Shown below are 22 T cell receptor beta chains from a single sample sequenced in a study of spatial heterogeneity in lung cancer. These TCRs are of unknown antigen specificity. General study results and limits: Expanded alpha and beta TCR counts within tumors tracked tumor mutation counts.

Via MiXCR, TCRdb re-called the 5' RACE reads, giving one row per CDR3 protein. The sample yields some 20,000 distinct CDR3 sequences, 15% to 20% seen once. Time point given: sample taken at primary tumor resection. This material consisted of lung tumor tissue, taken at surgery. These receptors all stem from a female donor with early-stage non-small cell lung cancer.

CDR3 DNA: TGCAGCGTTCGCCCCGGGGCCTACGAGCAGTACTTC. Amino acid sequence: CSVRPGAYEQYF. The V and J genes are TRBV29-1 and TRBJ2-7, with a possible D match to TRBD2 (5 bases). Germline V gene lookup returns CDR1 SQVTM and CDR2 ANQGSEA. V was pared by 5 bases and J by 2 bases, with 10 bases between. The CDR3 spans 12 residues.

Ten or more counts support this clonotype. The chain combines TRBV28 with TRBJ2-3; unclear D gene. This CDR3 has 17 residues. Looked up from germline, CDR1 is MDHEN and CDR2 is SYDVKM. V gave up 0 bases and J gave up 2 bases, with 15 bases separating them. CDR3 bases: TGTGCCAGCAGTTTATGGGCTCAGGCAGGCCACACAGATACGCAGTATTTT. Translating it yields CASSLWAQAGHTDTQYF.

This clonotype is categorized as medium-sized. The genes are TRBV12-3 or TRBV12-4 and TRBJ1-6; 7 bases align to TRBD1. Losses at the gene ends were 4 bases for V and 10 bases for J; bases not matched to a gene: 7. The CDR3 consists of 14 residues. CDR3 DNA: TGTGCCAGCAGTTACGGGACAGTCGCGTCACCCCTCCACTTT. Its protein is CASSYGTVASPLHF.

The sample holds a few counts of this clonotype. V is TRBV12-3 or TRBV12-4 and J is TRBJ2-3, with D hard to call. The CDR3 is 15 amino acids. Trimming cost V 3 bases and J 0 bases, with 10 bases left between them. CDR3 protein: CASSFGLASTDTQYF. CDR3 nucleotide sequence: TGTGCCAGCAGTTTTGGCTTAGCCAGCACAGATACGCAGTATTTT.

This chain uses TRBV20-1 with TRBJ2-7; D uncertain. Trimming removed 0 bases from V and 3 bases from J, with 15 bases in between. This CDR3 is built from 15 residues. CDR1 is DFQATT, CDR2 SNEGSKA, per germline (reference sequence). CDR3 residues: CSARDWKGQNYEQYF. DNA for the CDR3: TGCAGTGCTAGAGATTGGAAAGGGCAAAACTACGAGCAGTACTTC.

V gene TRBV7-9 combines with J gene TRBJ2-3; D call uncertain. Trimming took 4 bases from V and 10 from J, leaving 12 bases between them. Germline V gene sequence: CDR1 SEHNR, CDR2 FQNEAQ (reference sequence). The CDR3 covers 12 residues. Here the CDR3 DNA reads TGTGCCAGCAGCTCCGCCTCCCTGTCGCAGTATTTT. It is translated as CASSSASLSQYF.

This clonotype came up many times. The rearrangement joins TRBV29-1 to TRBJ2-7; unclear D gene. The CDR3 runs to 14 residues. The germline CDR1 and CDR2 sequences are SQVTM and ANQGSEA. V lost 3 bases to trimming and J lost 3 bases, with 15 bases between them. The CDR3 DNA sequence: TGCAGCGTTGAGGATCCGACGCGTGACTACGAGCAGTACTTC. Its translation is CSVEDPTRDYEQYF.

This clonotype was detected many times. This rearrangement joins TRBV11-2 to TRBJ2-4; 12 nucleotides agree with TRBD1. CDR3 length: 20 amino acids. V was clipped by 4 bases and J by 1 base; unmatched bases: 14. The germline V gene has CDR1 SGHAT and CDR2 FQNNGV. CDR3 sequence (DNA): TGTGCCAGCAGCTCCACGAAGGGGGACAGGGGGCTCGGGGCCAAAAACATTCAGTACTTC. Translating gives CASSSTKGDRGLGAKNIQYF.

The chain is built from TRBV28 and TRBJ2-3; D is unclear. Trimming removed 3 bases at V and 5 bases at J, with 24 bases between. The CDR3 is 18 amino acids. CDR1 and CDR2 (germline): MDHEN, SYDVKM. The CDR3 nucleotides read TGTGCCAGCAGTTTCCGACTCTTGACGGCTCACGACGGAGATACGCAGTATTTT. This encodes CASSFRLLTAHDGDTQYF. The full variable domain, in which reference TRBV28 and TRBJ2-3 provide the parts outside the CDR3, is DVKVTQSSRYLVKRTGEKVFLECVQDMDHENMFWYRQDPGLGLRLIYFSYDVKMKEKGDIPEGYSVSREKKERFSLILESASTNQTSMYLCASSFRLLTAHDGDTQYFGPGTRLTVL.

Ten or more counts support this clonotype. This sequence joins TRBV29-1 and TRBJ2-1; 7 bases match TRBD2. The germline V gene has CDR1 SQVTM and CDR2 ANQGSEA. The CDR3 length is 15 residues. The J segment lost 3 bases and the V segment lost 3 bases, leaving 8 bases of the junction unmatched. The CDR3 DNA follows: TGCAGCGTTGAGGGGAGGGGCGGGGGCTACAATGAGCAGTTCTTC. This sequence encodes CSVEGRGGGYNEQFF.

This clonotype is classed as medium-sized. The genes are TRBV11-1 and TRBJ1-1; TRBD1 aligns across 8 bases. There are 14 residues in the CDR3. The trim removed 5 bases at V and 5 bases at J, leaving 7 bases unmatched. Looked up from germline, CDR1 is SGHAT and CDR2 is FQDESV (reference sequence). CDR3 amino acids: CASSAQGAETEAFF. The DNA of the CDR3 is TGTGCCAGCAGCGCGCAGGGGGCGGAGACTGAAGCTTTCTTT.

This clonotype was seen a handful of times. The chain uses TRBV11-2 and TRBJ2-3; 10 nucleotides line up with TRBD2. The germline gives CDR1 SGHAT, CDR2 FQNNGV. Germline trimming cut 5 bases from V and 6 bases from J; bases unmatched to any gene: 11. The CDR3 is 16 amino acids. DNA of the CDR3: TGTGCCAGCAGCCCAAATGTAGCGGGAGGTACGGATACGCAGTATTTT. This gives the protein CASSPNVAGGTDTQYF.

This clonotype was picked up many times. J is TRBJ2-1 and V is TRBV6-2 or TRBV6-3; D might be TRBD2 (7 bases). CDR3 length equals 15 residues. Trimming removed 5 bases from V and 9 bases from J, with 20 bases in between. In germline, CDR1 is MNHEY, CDR2 SVGEGT. The CDR3 DNA sequence: TGTGCCAGCAGTCCCCAGAGGGGGAGGGCCTTTGAGCAGTTCTTC. The encoded protein is CASSPQRGRAFEQFF.

Only a few counts were recorded for this clonotype. The V and J genes are TRBV28 and TRBJ2-7; unclear D gene. The germline CDR1 and CDR2 sequences are MDHEN and SYDVKM. V shed 5 bases and J shed 2 bases, with 10 bases lying between them. The CDR3 consists of 13 residues. CDR3 region: CASSADEPYEQYF. CDR3 DNA: TGTGCCAGCAGTGCGGACGAGCCCTACGAGCAGTACTTC.

The chain is built from TRBV4-1 and TRBJ2-3; TRBD2 aligns across 11 bases. The CDR3 totals 15 residues. Trimming cost V 1 base and J 8 bases; bases outside gene matches: 5. Germline CDR1 and CDR2: MGHRA and YSYEKL. This chain's CDR3 is CASSQATSGRGTQYF. The CDR3, as DNA: TGCGCCAGCAGCCAAGCAACTAGCGGGAGAGGTACGCAGTATTTT.

This clonotype was recorded many times. This chain connects TRBV5-1 to TRBJ2-6; 9 positions match TRBD1. Germline CDR1 is SGHRS and CDR2 is YFSETQ. V lost 1 base to trimming and J lost 0 bases; unmatched junction nucleotides: 8. The CDR3 has 19 amino acids. The CDR3 DNA reads TGCGCCAGCAGCTTGACAGGGGGCCTCCCAGACTCTGGGGCCAACGTCCTGACTTTC. As protein: CASSLTGGLPDSGANVLTF.

At least ten counts were recorded for this clonotype. The chain has TRBV20-1 and TRBJ2-3; no reliable D call. V gave up 5 bases and J gave up 5 bases, with 8 bases separating them. The V gene's germline CDR1 is DFQATT and CDR2 SNEGSKA (reference sequence). This CDR3 has 11 amino acids. The CDR3: CSAAPRDTQYF. The CDR3 nucleotides read TGCAGTGCTGCCCCCCGAGATACGCAGTATTTT.

The V and J genes are TRBV5-1 and TRBJ2-5, with a weak D call TRBD2 (5 bases). CDR3 length: 17 residues. V was shortened by 1 base and J by 2 bases, with 18 bases between the two germline ends. Germline CDR1 SGHRS, CDR2 YFSETQ. In DNA, the CDR3 is TGCGCCAGCAGCTTGCTAGGGCGGAGCGGCAGTCAAGAGACCCAGTACTTC. Encoded protein: CASSLLGRSGSQETQYF.

This clonotype has just a few counts. The chain uses TRBV20-1 and TRBJ2-1, with 9 bases aligning to TRBD2. Germline CDR1 reads DFQATT; CDR2 reads SNEGSKA (reference sequence). The CDR3 totals 15 residues. With V trimmed by 3 bases and J by 9 bases, 12 bases remained unmatched. As DNA, the CDR3 is TGCAGTGCTAGTTGGGGGACTAGCTGGGGCGGTGAGCAGTTCTTC. Translating gives CSASWGTSWGGEQFF.

Only a few counts were recorded for this clonotype. CDR3 in amino acids: CASGTAAGAQIDTQYF. In DNA, the CDR3 is TGTGCCAGTGGAACGGCGGCGGGGGCCCAGATAGATACGCAGTATTTT. This chain uses TRBV6-1 with TRBJ2-3; a weak D match, TRBD2 (7 bases). The CDR3 totals 16 residues. Germline V gene data show CDR1 as MNHNS and CDR2 as SASEGT. V was pared by 9 bases and J by 5 bases, with 24 bases between.

In its sample, this clonotype ranks as large. CDR3: CATEQQETQYF. CDR3 in DNA: TGTGCCACGGAACAGCAAGAGACCCAGTACTTC. The chain joins TRBV19 to TRBJ2-5; D is ambiguous. This CDR3 contains 11 residues. Germline assignment: CDR1 LNHDA and CDR2 SQIVND (reference sequence). V was trimmed by 10 bases and J by 2 bases, leaving 8 bases between them.

This clonotype was detected ten times or more. The chain recombines TRBV7-2 with TRBJ2-3; 7 bases align to TRBD2. Germline CDR1 reads SGHTA; CDR2 reads FQGNSA. CDR3 size: 15 residues. V lost 3 bases and J lost 5; bases outside the gene matches: 8. The CDR3 region has the DNA TGTGCCAGCAGCTTTGGGCGGGAGTCAGGAGATACGCAGTATTTT. Protein sequence: CASSFGRESGDTQYF.